This T cell receptor (beta chain) appears in the sequencing data of a study of CD8+CD57+ T cells in acquired aplastic anemia. Overall study: When averaged, DNA from sorted CD4+ and CD8+ cells came to around 3.4 ug. Findings and caveats of the study: Patients had around 30 CD8+ CDR3 sequences in common with controls (the shared set).

CDR3 size: 13 residues. Trimming took 6 bases from V and 13 from J; bases not matched to a gene: 12. Germline CDR1 and CDR2: DFQATT and SNEGSKA (reference sequence). The template for TCR beta VDJ and CDR3 sequence profiling was genomic DNA. TCRdb analysed the reads with MiXCR anew, one entry per CDR3 protein. This table holds approximately 270,000 distinct CDR3 sequences, approximately 57% found once. This clonotype was seen a few times. The antigen is undetermined. The sequence was obtained from a human donor with severe aplastic anemia or a healthy control (not recorded which). The chain joins TRBV20-1 to TRBJ2-1; 10 nucleotides line up with TRBD1. Sequenced input: sorted CD4+, CD8+, or CD8+CD57+ T cells (not recorded which) from PBMCs. The CDR3 region is CSAPTGTGVNQFF. CDR3 DNA sequence: TGCAGTGCCCCGACCGGGACAGGGGTGAATCAGTTCTTC.